The clone carrying this TCR beta chain was detected many times. Its antigen is not known. Unique molecular identifiers tagged the TCRbeta library. Each CDR3 protein gets one entry after TCRdb re-called the PCR reads with MiXCR. The sample has about 200,000 distinct CDR3 sequences; about 6% are singletons. This sample was taken from a study of T-cell reconstitution after alpha-beta-depleted transplantation in children. This CDR3 region has 12 residues. V gave up 2 bases and J gave up 1 base, with 0 bases separating them. CDR1 and CDR2 (germline): SGHTA, FQGNSA. Points from the study as a whole: Newly generated T cells supplied most T-cell counts and diversity one year post-transplant. It was reported that alpha-beta T cells came from several hundred expanded graft clones (about two months after transplant).

The receptor was isolated from a girl under three years old with combined immunodeficiency, due to receive a stem cell transplant. The chain joins TRBV7-2 to TRBJ2-1; no firm D call. The sequencing used PBMCs, collected before TCRalphabeta/CD19-depleted stem cell transplant. CDR3 sequence: CASSLSYNEQFF. In DNA, the CDR3 is TGTGCCAGCAGCTTATCCTACAATGAGCAGTTCTTC.